The rows below give T cell receptor beta chains drawn from one sample of a study of T cells in Graves' hyperthyroidism and ophthalmopathy. TCRdb recomputed calls from the multiplex PCR reads with MiXCR, one row per CDR3 protein. The sample contains about 370,000 distinct CDR3 sequences, about 15% of which appear only once. Material for sequencing was blood. All receptors come from a woman aged 55-75 years with Graves' ophthalmopathy. The CDR3 runs from the conserved cysteine through the conserved F or W. A D gene is named only where the DNA matches it firmly. A row's size may be missing; if present it is once, few, many or a size class.

V gene	J gene	D gene	clone size	CDR3 protein	CDR3 DNA
TRBV6-5	TRBJ1-2	TRBD1	many	CASSYDRGWDEYNYGYTF	TGTGCCAGCAGTTACGACAGGGGCTGGGATGAATATAACTATGGCTACACCTTC
TRBV28	TRBJ1-1	TRBD1	many	CASSLWGRGTEAFF	TGTGCCAGCAGTTTATGGGGCAGGGGGACCGAAGCTTTCTTT
TRBV5-1	TRBJ2-6	.	few	CASSLATTAGYGANVLTF	TGCGCCAGCAGCTTGGCCACTACCGCGGGGTATGGGGCCAACGTCCTGACTTTC
TRBV30	TRBJ2-3	.	.	CAWRSGSSTQYF	TGTGCCTGGAGAAGCGGTTCTAGTACGCAGTATTTT
TRBV27	TRBJ1-2	TRBD1	few	CASSAAPGGLSYGYTF	TGTGCCAGCAGTGCGGCCCCAGGGGGGCTCTCCTATGGCTACACCTTC
TRBV11-2	TRBJ2-3	.	many	CASSPTGPPPDTQYF	TGTGCCAGCAGCCCGACGGGGCCCCCCCCAGATACGCAGTATTTT
TRBV13	TRBJ2-1	.	many	CASSLGTRDINEQFF	TGTGCCAGCAGCTTAGGTACCCGGGACATCAATGAGCAGTTCTTC
TRBV4-1	TRBJ2-7	TRBD2	few	CASSRRSGRAGDEQYF	TGCGCCAGCAGCCGACGAAGCGGGAGGGCCGGCGACGAGCAGTACTTC
TRBV12-3/TRBV12-4	TRBJ1-1	.	few	CASSLQGPEAFF	TGTGCCAGCAGTTTACAGGGGCCGGAAGCTTTCTTT
TRBV9	TRBJ2-1	TRBD2	.	CASSVPGTRNEQFF	TGTGCCAGCAGCGTACCAGGGACTAGGAATGAGCAGTTCTTC
TRBV10-3	TRBJ2-4	.	.	CAISAGGGGGIQYF	TGTGCCATCAGTGCAGGGGGCGGGGGGGGCATTCAGTACTTC
TRBV7-9	TRBJ2-2	TRBD1	.	CASSRGTGNTGELFF	TGTGCCAGCAGCAGGGGGACAGGGAACACCGGGGAGCTGTTTTTT
TRBV28	TRBJ2-7	TRBD1	many	CASLPYGTGQGVYEQYF	TGTGCCAGCTTGCCCTATGGAACTGGACAGGGAGTCTACGAGCAGTACTTC
TRBV5-1	TRBJ2-4	TRBD1	many	CASSRQQGDIQYF	TGCGCCAGCAGCAGACAACAGGGGGACATTCAGTACTTC
TRBV7-9	TRBJ2-1	TRBD2	many	CASSYTSGRGSYNEQFF	TGTGCCAGCAGCTATACTAGCGGGAGAGGATCCTACAATGAGCAGTTCTTC
TRBV9	TRBJ2-1	TRBD2	few	CASSVDRTSNEQFF	TGTGCCAGCAGCGTAGATAGGACTAGTAATGAGCAGTTCTTC
TRBV11-2	TRBJ1-1	.	many	CASSPGRPNTEAFF	TGTGCCAGCAGCCCGGGCCGTCCGAACACTGAAGCTTTCTTT
TRBV27	TRBJ2-1	.	few	CASAPGIYSYNEQFF	TGTGCCAGCGCCCCTGGGATTTACTCCTACAATGAGCAGTTCTTC
TRBV5-1	TRBJ2-1	.	many	CASSSLIFSYNEQFF	TGCGCCAGCAGTTCCCTTATCTTCTCCTACAATGAGCAGTTCTTC
TRBV6-1	TRBJ2-3	.	many	CASGAGLDTQYF	TGTGCCAGCGGAGCGGGCTTGGATACGCAGTATTTT
TRBV15	TRBJ2-1	TRBD2	few	CATSREGSGDEQFF	TGTGCCACCAGCAGAGAGGGTAGCGGGGATGAGCAGTTCTTC
TRBV3-1	TRBJ2-1	TRBD2	many	CASSHGGRDNNEQFF	TGTGCCAGCAGCCATGGCGGGAGGGACAACAATGAGCAGTTCTTC
TRBV4-1	TRBJ1-1	TRBD1	.	CASSQDKGAPNTEAFF	TGCGCCAGCAGCCAAGATAAGGGGGCACCGAACACTGAAGCTTTCTTT
TRBV15	TRBJ1-4	.	.	CATSQSRGGEKLFF	TGTGCCACCAGCCAGTCGAGGGGAGGAGAAAAACTGTTTTTT
TRBV7-6	TRBJ2-3	.	many	CASSFRVSGTRYTDTQYF	TGTGCCAGCAGCTTCCGGGTATCCGGGACACGATACACAGATACGCAGTATTTT
TRBV6-1	TRBJ1-1	.	.	CASSEGRGRTEAFF	TGTGCCAGCAGTGAGGGCAGGGGCAGGACTGAAGCTTTCTTT
TRBV11-2	TRBJ2-2	TRBD2	.	CASSLGVAGVVGELFF	TGTGCCAGCAGCTTAGGCGTAGCGGGAGTGGTCGGGGAGCTGTTTTTT
TRBV2	TRBJ1-2	.	few	CASSAAENYGYTF	TGTGCCAGCAGTGCGGCGGAAAACTATGGCTACACCTTC
TRBV12-3/TRBV12-4	TRBJ2-7	TRBD2	many	CASSISGSSYEQYF	TGTGCCAGCAGTATTAGCGGGTCCTCCTACGAGCAGTACTTC
TRBV6-1	TRBJ1-6	TRBD1	.	CASSGDRVGSPLHF	TGTGCCAGCAGTGGGGACAGGGTTGGTTCACCCCTCCACTTT
TRBV20-1	TRBJ2-5	.	many	CSARDAGDQETQYF	TGCAGTGCTAGAGATGCCGGCGACCAAGAGACCCAGTACTTC
TRBV6-1	TRBJ2-5	TRBD2	many	CASSELQAGAETQYF	TGTGCCAGCAGTGAACTACAGGCGGGAGCGGAGACCCAGTACTTC
TRBV10-1	TRBJ2-5	.	.	CASPSGQGGCETQYF	TGCGCCAGCCCGTCCGGGCAGGGTGGTTGCGAGACCCAGTACTTC
TRBV5-1	TRBJ2-2	.	few	CASSLGDPGELFF	TGCGCCAGCAGCCTAGGAGACCCCGGGGAGCTGTTTTTT
TRBV5-1	TRBJ2-7	.	many	CASSPPQGAYEQYF	TGCGCCAGCAGCCCACCCCAGGGAGCCTACGAGCAGTACTTC
TRBV5-1	TRBJ1-2	TRBD1	many	CASSDAGGAGGYTF	TGCGCCAGCAGCGACGCAGGGGGCGCCGGTGGCTACACCTTC
TRBV7-8	TRBJ2-3	.	many	CASSLFSAGPTDTQYF	TGTGCCAGCAGCTTATTCAGTGCGGGACCCACAGATACGCAGTATTTT
TRBV5-1	TRBJ1-1	TRBD1	many	CASSPGQGRTEAFF	TGCGCCAGCAGCCCAGGACAGGGGCGAACTGAAGCTTTCTTT
TRBV6-1	TRBJ2-1	TRBD2	.	CASTHLLAGGRYEQFF	TGTGCCAGCACTCACCTCCTAGCGGGAGGAAGGTATGAGCAGTTCTTC
TRBV30	TRBJ2-1	TRBD2	many	CAWSWTSGQQFF	TGTGCCTGGAGTTGGACTAGCGGTCAGCAGTTCTTC
TRBV6-1	TRBJ2-3	TRBD2	many	CASSPRLAGVGTDTQYF	TGTGCCAGCAGCCCACGACTAGCGGGAGTCGGCACAGATACGCAGTATTTT
TRBV30	TRBJ1-1	.	many	CAWTRQLNTEAFF	TGTGCCTGGACTCGACAGCTGAACACTGAAGCTTTCTTT
TRBV18	TRBJ1-1	.	.	CASSTSQTANTEAFF	TGTGCCAGCTCAACATCTCAGACAGCGAACACTGAAGCTTTCTTT
TRBV15	TRBJ2-3	TRBD1	few	CATSTHRGSVTDTQYF	TGTGCCACCAGCACCCACAGGGGCAGTGTTACAGATACGCAGTATTTT
TRBV10-3	TRBJ1-5	.	.	CAISGPGQQPQHF	TGTGCCATCAGTGGCCCAGGGCAGCAGCCCCAGCATTTT